The source of this T cell receptor beta chain is a study of OX40 agonist ivuxolimab in advanced cancers. In the study overall: Every 2 weeks, ivuxolimab was infused into the patients intravenously at between 0.01 and 10 mg/kg. Dose-escalation patients were diagnosed with hepatocellular carcinoma, melanoma, renal cell cancer or head and neck cancer.

Germline V gene lookup returns CDR1 LGHNA and CDR2 YNFKEQ. This CDR3 is 16 amino acids long. V shed 1 base and J shed 3 bases, with 10 bases lying between them. Of note for this clone: Its antigen remains unidentified.

This table comes from immunoSEQ multiplex PCR, and its TCRdb copy is limited to in-frame clones, with some not included. The data hold tens of thousands of clones, with 80% to 90% observed a single time. Findings and caveats of the study: Average numbers of expanded clones were greater in CD8+ T cells than in CD4+.

Sequences were derived from CD4+ or CD8+ T cells sorted from blood, sampled in a trial of the OX40 agonist ivuxolimab. The receptor was isolated from an adult with an advanced solid tumor such as melanoma, head and neck, liver or kidney cancer. J is TRBJ2-6 and V is TRBV4-2; no definite D call. CDR3 nucleotides: TGTGCCAGCAGCCAAGGTTCGCGGTTTGGGGCCAACGTCCTGACTTTC. Protein sequence: CASSQGSRFGANVLTF.